These 10 T cell receptor beta chains originate from one sample sequenced in a study of blood T cell repertoires in COVID-19 (dated by TCRdb to 2018 to 2021). Libraries were constructed by the immunoSEQ multiplex PCR assay. TCRdb's version of the immuneACCESS table is confined to in-frame rearrangements and falls short of the full clone set. An unresolved V gene accounts for under half of the shortfall where checked; the remainder is of unknown origin. The sample data list 100,000 to 150,000 clones, and around 85% of these were observed just once. 3.2% of the sample goes to the ten largest clones. Sequenced: peripheral blood. Receptors were obtained from an elderly woman with COVID-19, enrolled during active disease.

The chain uses TRBV20-1 and TRBJ1-2; tentative D call: TRBD1 (6 bases). CDR3 length: 11 amino acids. Trimming removed 4 bases at V and 7 bases at J, with 10 bases between. The V gene's germline CDR1 is DFQATT and CDR2 SNEGSKA (reference sequence). CDR3 DNA: TGCAGTGCTAACTACAGGGCTGGCTACACCTTC. This encodes CSANYRAGYTF.

The chain is built from TRBV27 and TRBJ1-5; D gene unclear. V lost 4 bases and J lost 4, with 11 bases in between. Germline CDR1 is MNHEY and CDR2 is SMNVEV (reference sequence). CDR3 length: 14 residues. The CDR3 nucleotides read TGTGCCAGCAGTTGGGCAGGCGCGAATCAGCCCCAGCATTTT. This translates into CASSWAGANQPQHF.

The V gene is TRBV24-1, the J gene TRBJ1-2; TRBD1 is a possible D gene (5 bases). The CDR3 covers 14 residues. Germline CDR1 is KGHDR and CDR2 is SFDVKD. V dropped 4 bases and J dropped 4 bases, with 12 bases sitting between them. The CDR3: CATSDAGGIYGYTF. The CDR3 bases are TGTGCCACCAGTGACGCCGGGGGTATCTATGGCTACACCTTC.

This rearrangement joins TRBV11-3 to TRBJ1-1, with D hard to call. The CDR3 loop spans 14 amino acids. Germline V gene sequence: CDR1 SGHNT, CDR2 YENEEA. Trimming left V 0 bases short and J 2 bases short, with 7 bases between. The CDR3: CASSLDAGNTEAFF. The CDR3 coding sequence is TGTGCCAGCAGCTTAGATGCGGGTAACACTGAAGCTTTCTTT. Drawing the rest from reference TRBV11-3 and TRBJ1-1, the complete variable domain is EAGVVQSPRYKIIEKKQPVAFWCNPISGHNTLYWYLQNLGQGPELLIRYENEEAVDDSQLPKDRFSAERLKGVDSTLKIQPAELGDSAVYLCASSLDAGNTEAFFGQGTRLTVV.

The chain couples TRBV5-5 to TRBJ1-2; TRBD1 matches 8 bases. This CDR3 comprises 15 residues. The V gene end was trimmed by 2 bases and the J gene end by 3 bases; junction bases not matched to a gene: 6. CDR1 is SGHKS and CDR2 is YYEKEE in the germline V gene (reference sequence). The CDR3 loop reads CASSLSQGADYGYTF. Here the CDR3 DNA reads TGTGCCAGCAGCTTATCCCAGGGGGCAGACTATGGCTACACCTTC.

This clone was seen a single time. The CDR3 DNA follows: TGTGCCACCAGTGATTTATTTCGGGCTAGCGGGAGGCCTTCGGAGGAGACCCAGTACTTC. Its protein is CATSDLFRASGRPSEETQYF. The gene calls are TRBV24-1 and TRBJ2-5, with 11 bases fitting TRBD2. Unmatched junction bases numbered 17, after V lost 1 base and J lost 5 bases. The CDR3 totals 20 residues. In germline, CDR1 is KGHDR, CDR2 SFDVKD.

This chain uses TRBV28 with TRBJ2-1, with TRBD2 identical over 10 bases. The ends lost 4 bases at V and 8 bases at J; junction bases unmatched: 11. Germline-derived CDR1 and CDR2 are MDHEN and SYDVKM. The CDR3 is 16 amino acids. The CDR3 spells CASSSQLSGRAHEQFF. CDR3 bases: TGTGCCAGCAGTTCGCAACTAAGCGGGAGGGCCCATGAGCAGTTCTTC.

The gene calls are TRBV9 and TRBJ2-2, with TRBD2 identical over 9 bases. The CDR3 extends over 16 amino acids. Looked up from germline, CDR1 is SGDLS and CDR2 is YYNGEE. V lost 4 bases to trimming and J lost 3 bases; unmatched junction nucleotides: 7. The CDR3 nucleotides read TGTGCCAGCAGCTTCAGAGCGGGAGGTGACACCGGGGAGCTGTTTTTT. Translation: CASSFRAGGDTGELFF.

The genes are TRBV19 and TRBJ1-5, with 7 bases lining up with TRBD1. The length of the CDR3 is 16 residues. Trimming cost V 7 bases and J 3 bases; bases outside gene matches: 12. CDR1 LNHDA and CDR2 SQIVND come from the germline V gene (reference sequence). CDR3 sequence: CASTPTGNVYNQPQHF. The CDR3 DNA sequence: TGTGCCAGTACCCCGACAGGGAACGTATACAATCAGCCCCAGCATTTT.

This sequence joins TRBV27 and TRBJ2-2; 7 bases match TRBD1. V lost 6 bases, J lost 0 bases, and 4 bases stayed unmatched. Germline CDR1 MNHEY, CDR2 SMNVEV (reference sequence). The CDR3 runs to 15 residues. The CDR3 reads CASRGQNANTGELFF. For the CDR3, the DNA is TGTGCCAGCAGGGGACAGAACGCGAACACCGGGGAGCTGTTTTTT.